This T cell receptor beta chain originates from a study of blood T cells in healthy people across ages. Primers used in a second PCR of roughly 7 to 12 cycles were a sample-barcoded 5' primer and a J-beta primer mix. TCRdb passed the 5' RACE reads through MiXCR, listing each CDR3 protein once. The data hold about 840,000 distinct CDR3 sequences, with almost 30% observed a single time. In addition, the sample was reused for a study of T cells of mothers and their children.

Sequences were obtained from blood. The clonotype was recovered from a woman in her 40s in good health.

The CDR3 region has the DNA TGCGCCAGCAGCTTGGCCCGGCAGGGGGTGGGTGAGCAGTTCTTC. It is translated as CASSLARQGVGEQFF. This chain connects TRBV5-1 to TRBJ2-1; TRBD1 matches 7 bases. Germline-derived CDR1 and CDR2 are SGHRS and YFSETQ. CDR3 length: 15 amino acids. V shed 0 bases, J shed 9 bases, and the junction held 9 bases outside the gene matches.